The 24 T cell receptor beta chains presented below share a single source sample, sequenced in a study of CD8 T cells in Susac syndrome. RNA, at about 0.5 to 1 ug, was reverse transcribed with random hexamers. TCRdb ran MiXCR on the immunoSEQ multiplex PCR reads and lists one entry per CDR3 protein. The repertoire has more than 200,000 distinct CDR3 sequences, around 93% of them found once; the top ten carry roughly 0.07%. The sequenced material came from CD4+ T cells from PBMCs. The receptors shown here come from a human donor with multiple sclerosis.

This clonotype was seen once. J is TRBJ1-6 and V is TRBV7-8; D unresolved. The germline V gene encodes CDR1 SGHVS and CDR2 FQNEAQ. V lost 5 bases and J lost 8, with 22 bases in between. The CDR3 loop spans 17 amino acids. CDR3 in amino acids: CASSHDLNPDPYSPLHF. The CDR3 bases are TGTGCCAGCAGCCACGATCTTAACCCGGACCCCTATTCACCCCTCCACTTT.

V and J are TRBV2 and TRBJ1-5, with D possibly matching TRBD1 (5 bases). The ends were cut back, 6 bases at V and 7 bases at J, with 13 bases in the middle. This CDR3 spans 13 amino acids. Germline CDR1 reads SNHLY; CDR2 reads FYNNEI. The CDR3 sequence: CASRREGPQPQHF. CDR3 sequence (DNA): TGTGCCAGCAGAAGGGAGGGGCCGCAGCCCCAGCATTTT.

The rearrangement uses TRBV20-1 and TRBJ2-4; TRBD2 aligns across 9 bases. V shed 5 bases, J shed 2 bases, and the junction held 4 bases outside the gene matches. The CDR3 is 14 residues long. Germline assignment: CDR1 DFQATT and CDR2 SNEGSKA (reference sequence). The CDR3 DNA is TGCAGTGCTCTGCTAGCGGGGACCAAAAACATTCAGTACTTC. Translated: CSALLAGTKNIQYF.

CDR3 residues: CASSFPGSATQYF. The DNA for the CDR3 is TGCGCCAGCAGCTTCCCGGGGTCAGCTACGCAGTATTTT. The rearrangement uses TRBV5-1 and TRBJ2-3; D possibly corresponds to TRBD2 (5 bases). The germline V and J ends were trimmed by 2 bases and 8 bases, with 12 bases remaining between them. This CDR3 is 13 amino acids long. Germline values: CDR1 SGHRS, CDR2 YFSETQ.

The chain carries TRBV2 and TRBJ2-5; weak D call: TRBD1 (5 bases). Germline V CDR1 and CDR2: SNHLY, FYNNEI. V gave up 5 bases and J gave up 4 bases, with 14 bases separating them. The CDR3 spans 14 residues. CDR3 DNA: TGTGCCAGCAGTTTCCAGGGCGGTGGAGAGACCCAGTACTTC. Encoded protein: CASSFQGGGETQYF.

This chain connects TRBV12-3 or TRBV12-4 to TRBJ2-5; perhaps TRBD1 as D (6 bases). V was trimmed by 1 base and J by 4 bases, leaving 13 bases between them. This CDR3 has 15 amino acids. CDR3 protein: CASSLGDMDSETQYF. DNA for the CDR3: TGTGCCAGCAGTTTAGGGGACATGGATTCAGAGACCCAGTACTTC.

The chain couples TRBV3-1 to TRBJ1-2; D is perhaps TRBD1 (5 bases). With 7 bases removed from V and 9 bases from J, the gap between germline ends came to 15 bases. The CDR3 is made up of 12 amino acids. From germline, CDR1 is LGHDT and CDR2 YNNKEL (reference sequence). The CDR3 DNA follows: TGTGCCAGCACTTTCGCGGGGGTCAGCTACACCTTC. Encoded protein: CASTFAGVSYTF.

The J gene is TRBJ2-3, the V gene TRBV5-4; no definite D call. V was trimmed by 0 bases and J by 2 bases, leaving 7 bases between them. Germline lookup yields CDR1 SGHNT and CDR2 YYREEE (reference sequence). The CDR3 has 14 residues. In nucleotides, the CDR3 is TGTGCCAGCAGCTTGGTTGGACCCACAGATACGCAGTATTTT. As protein: CASSLVGPTDTQYF.

The rearrangement joins TRBV5-1 to TRBJ2-2; tentatively, D is TRBD1 (5 bases). V lost 4 bases and J lost 5, with 15 bases in between. CDR3 length: 15 amino acids. Germline V lookup: CDR1 SGHRS, CDR2 YFSETQ. DNA for the CDR3: TGCGCCAGCAGCGTAGGGGCAGGGCGTACCGGGGAGCTGTTTTTT. It specifies CASSVGAGRTGELFF.

V and J are TRBV5-1 and TRBJ2-5; D possibly matches TRBD1 or TRBD2 (6 bases each). The germline V gene encodes CDR1 SGHRS and CDR2 YFSETQ. CDR3 length: 14 residues. V lost 6 bases to trimming and J lost 5 bases, with 17 bases between them. The CDR3 sequence: CASTGLQGGETQYF. The CDR3 DNA sequence: TGCGCCAGCACTGGACTTCAAGGGGGGGAGACCCAGTACTTC.

V usage is TRBV29-1 and J usage is TRBJ2-1; 11 nucleotides match TRBD2. This CDR3 comprises 14 residues. V dropped 3 bases and J dropped 5; count of bases not matched to a gene: 3. CDR1 is SQVTM and CDR2 is ANQGSEA in the germline V gene. The CDR3 region is CSVEASGGNNEQFF. DNA of the CDR3: TGCAGCGTTGAGGCTAGCGGGGGGAACAATGAGCAGTTCTTC.

The V gene is TRBV6-1, the J gene TRBJ1-6, with 9 nucleotides matching TRBD1. CDR3 length: 17 residues. V was pared by 6 bases and J by 0 bases, with 6 bases of the junction left unmatched. Germline-derived CDR1 and CDR2 are MNHNS and SASEGT. The CDR3: CASRTDRGSSYNSPLHF. CDR3 nucleotide sequence: TGTGCCAGCAGAACGGACAGGGGTAGCTCCTATAATTCACCCCTCCACTTT.

V is TRBV11-2 and J is TRBJ2-3, with no clear D. CDR3 length: 14 residues. Per the germline V gene, CDR1 is SGHAT and CDR2 is FQNNGV. Trimming removed 3 bases from V and 0 bases from J, with 7 bases in between. CDR3 amino acids: CASSFSLSTDTQYF. The CDR3 DNA reads as TGTGCCAGCAGCTTCTCCCTTAGCACAGATACGCAGTATTTT.

The CDR3 nucleotides are TGCGCCAGCAGCTTGTCCGGTGGCGGGCTGAATCAGCCCCAGCATTTT. Its translation is CASSLSGGGLNQPQHF. The rearrangement joins TRBV5-1 to TRBJ1-5; no clear D. Trimming pared 1 base from V and 4 bases from J, leaving 15 bases between. CDR1 SGHRS and CDR2 YFSETQ come from the germline V gene. The CDR3 consists of 16 residues.

The CDR3 reads CASSPGLAGGREQYV. The CDR3 DNA follows: TGTGCCAGCAGCCCAGGACTAGCGGGAGGGCGGGAGCAGTACGTC. The chain carries TRBV11-1 and TRBJ2-7; 15 bases match TRBD2. CDR1 and CDR2 from the germline V gene are SGHAT and FQDESV (reference sequence). The CDR3 consists of 15 residues. V lost 5 bases, J lost 7 bases, and 6 bases stayed unmatched.

The chain joins TRBV18 to TRBJ2-4; weak D call: TRBD2 (5 bases). The CDR3 is 14 residues long. Germline CDR1 reads KGHSH; CDR2 reads LQKENI. V was pared by 3 bases and J by 0 bases, with 6 bases between. The CDR3 protein is CASSPGVAKNIQYF. CDR3 sequence (DNA): TGTGCCAGCTCACCCGGGGTAGCCAAAAACATTCAGTACTTC.

The chain combines TRBV6-5 with TRBJ2-3, with D hard to call. CDR1 MNHEY and CDR2 SVGAGI come from the germline V gene. The V end was cut by 4 bases, the J end by 6 bases, with 17 bases between. This CDR3 has 15 amino acids. This CDR3 is CASSSLQAVGDTQYF. DNA of the CDR3: TGTGCCAGCAGTTCTCTGCAGGCCGTTGGGGATACGCAGTATTTT.

This clonotype has more than one count but fewer than ten. The V call is TRBV12-3 or TRBV12-4, the J call TRBJ1-1; D may be TRBD1 (5 bases). This CDR3 region has 13 residues. V was clipped by 3 bases and J by 3 bases, with 8 bases between them. The CDR3 coding sequence is TGTGCCAGCAGTTTTACAGGAGACACTGAAGCTTTCTTT. Its translation is CASSFTGDTEAFF.

The chain employs TRBV30 and TRBJ1-5, with D possibly TRBD1 on 5 matching bases. V was clipped by 2 bases and J by 5 bases, with 10 bases between them. Germline CDR1 GTSNPN, CDR2 SVGIG (reference sequence). The CDR3 extends over 13 amino acids. The CDR3 DNA is TGTGCCTGGAGTAGAGGGGAGTATCAGCCCCAGCATTTT. Protein product: CAWSRGEYQPQHF.

V is TRBV30 and J is TRBJ1-5; 10 bases match TRBD1. The trim removed 1 base at V and 3 bases at J, leaving 6 bases unmatched. This CDR3 is 16 amino acids long. The germline V gene has CDR1 GTSNPN and CDR2 SVGIG (reference sequence). The CDR3 loop reads CAWSGPGQGNNQPQHF. The DNA for the CDR3 is TGTGCCTGGAGTGGGCCGGGACAGGGGAACAATCAGCCCCAGCATTTT.

The V call is TRBV19, the J call TRBJ2-2; D unresolved. Trimming cost V 6 bases and J 3 bases, with 11 bases left between them. The CDR3 totals 14 residues. Germline values: CDR1 LNHDA, CDR2 SQIVND (reference sequence). This CDR3 reads CASSRYTDTGELFF. CDR3 nucleotides: TGTGCCAGTAGCCGTTATACGGACACCGGGGAGCTGTTTTTT.

The chain is built from TRBV20-1 and TRBJ2-7, with 8 positions matching TRBD2. From germline, CDR1 is DFQATT and CDR2 SNEGSKA (reference sequence). V dropped 2 bases and J dropped 6; count of bases not matched to a gene: 6. The CDR3 covers 13 residues. The CDR3 loop reads CSARRTGGAEQYF. The DNA of the CDR3 is TGCAGTGCTAGACGGACCGGGGGGGCCGAGCAGTACTTC.

The gene calls are TRBV5-4 and TRBJ2-1, with 12 bases identical to TRBD2. The CDR3 runs to 14 residues. The V segment lost 4 bases and the J segment 9 bases; nucleotides outside the gene matches: 5. The germline CDR1 and CDR2 sequences are SGHNT and YYREEE (reference sequence). CDR3 sequence: CASSPRTSGTEQFF. CDR3 coding DNA: TGTGCCAGCAGCCCTCGGACTAGCGGGACTGAGCAGTTCTTC.

CDR3 sequence reads: CSVSGTDTQYF. CDR3 DNA: TGCAGCGTTTCAGGGACAGATACGCAGTATTTT. J is TRBJ2-3 and V is TRBV29-1; D might be TRBD1 (5 bases). V lost 5 bases and J 3 bases, leaving 6 bases between the germline ends. CDR1 and CDR2 (germline): SQVTM, ANQGSEA. The CDR3 spans 11 residues.